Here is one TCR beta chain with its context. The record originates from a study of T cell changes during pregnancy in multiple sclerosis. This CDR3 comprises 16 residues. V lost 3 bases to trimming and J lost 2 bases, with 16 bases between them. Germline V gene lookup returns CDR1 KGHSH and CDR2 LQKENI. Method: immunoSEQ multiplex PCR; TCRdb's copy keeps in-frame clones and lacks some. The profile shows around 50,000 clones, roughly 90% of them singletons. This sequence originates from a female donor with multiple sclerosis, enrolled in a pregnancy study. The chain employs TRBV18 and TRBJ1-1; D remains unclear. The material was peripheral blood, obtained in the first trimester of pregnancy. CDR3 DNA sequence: TGTGCCAGCTCACCCGGGAGAATGATAGGAAACACTGAAGCTTTCTTT. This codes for CASSPGRMIGNTEAFF.